The source of this TCR beta chain is a study of blood T cell repertoires in COVID-19. About the research overall: Spain, Italy and the United States supplied samples that represented acute and convalescent COVID-19. PBMCs, B-cell-depleted T cells, or T cells were the source of the cDNA or gDNA that made up the material.

Per germline, CDR1 LGHDT and CDR2 YNNKEL (reference sequence). This CDR3 has 12 residues. Trimming cost V 2 bases and J 6 bases, with 8 bases left between them. Original methodology: Reference gene primers were amplified, and this amplification served to estimate nucleated cell counts. Generated by immunoSEQ multiplex PCR, the TCRdb table keeps only in-frame clones and is missing some. The DNA gave D and trimming, while V, J and clone size come from that table. This table holds about 190,000 clones, 78% found once. V is TRBV3-1 (or the pseudogene TRBV3-2) and J is TRBJ2-7; TRBD2 might be the D (6 bases). The sample was peripheral blood. The sequence was collected from a woman aged 80 or over with active or convalescent COVID-19. This CDR3 is CASSQYGGEQYF. The CDR3 bases are TGTGCCAGCAGCCAATACGGGGGCGAGCAGTACTTC.